This T cell receptor beta chain was identified in a study of T cell responses to AZD1222 COVID-19 vaccine. Study-wide results and limits: Close to half of spike-specific TCRs reportedly recognize unmutated variant regions. Every sample of the repertoires postdated the peak T cell response.

Clones were read by immunoSEQ multiplex PCR, and TCRdb kept only the in-frame ones, dropping some. The profile shows about 120,000 clones, approximately 86% of them singletons. With regard to this clone: No antigen is known for it.

Second-dose timings of about 4 or about 12 weeks were pooled. The sequence was collected from an adult who received the AZD1222 COVID-19 vaccine. Here the sequenced sample was peripheral blood, taken 28 days after the second AZD1222 dose.

The CDR3 sequence: CASSQVGVRTGRKTEAFF. In DNA, the CDR3 is TGCGCCAGCAGCCAAGTTGGGGTAAGGACAGGGCGAAAAACTGAAGCTTTCTTT. The J gene is TRBJ1-1, the V gene TRBV4-1; TRBD1 aligns across 8 bases. Unmatched junction bases numbered 15, after V lost 1 base and J lost 5 bases. Germline V gene lookup returns CDR1 MGHRA and CDR2 YSYEKL. This CDR3 region has 18 residues.